The clone carrying this T cell receptor (beta chain) has only a few counts. This CDR3 comprises 15 residues. V dropped 0 bases and J dropped 4 bases, with 12 bases sitting between them. CDR1 and CDR2 from the germline V gene are SGHRS and YFSETQ. The data are from a study of identical twins. TCRdb itself ran the 5' RACE reads through MiXCR, one entry per CDR3 protein. In the table there are a few hundred thousand distinct CDR3 sequences, 12% to 15% of which are singletons. These data are also associated with another study on yellow fever vaccine responses in identical twins.

This chain joins TRBV5-1 and TRBJ2-3, with D perhaps matching TRBD2 (6 bases). The source is a woman between 18 and 29 years old in good health. The material sequenced was CD4+ T cells sorted from blood. The CDR3 spells CASSLAGGIPDTQYF. The CDR3 DNA is TGCGCCAGCAGCTTGGCCGGCGGGATCCCAGATACGCAGTATTTT.